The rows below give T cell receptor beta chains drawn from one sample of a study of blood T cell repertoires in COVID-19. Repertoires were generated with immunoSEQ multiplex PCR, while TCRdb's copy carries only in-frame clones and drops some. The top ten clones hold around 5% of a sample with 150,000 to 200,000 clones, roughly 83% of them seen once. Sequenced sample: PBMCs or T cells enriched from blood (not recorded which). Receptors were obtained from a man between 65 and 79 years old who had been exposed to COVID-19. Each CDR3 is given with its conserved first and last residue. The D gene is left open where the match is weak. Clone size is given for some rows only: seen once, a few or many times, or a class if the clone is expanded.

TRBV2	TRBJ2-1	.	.	CASSEYSYNEQFF	TGTGCCAGCAGTGAGTACAGTTACAATGAGCAGTTCTTC
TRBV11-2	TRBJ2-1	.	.	CASSLERVPGNEQFF	TGTGCCAGCAGCTTAGAACGCGTCCCGGGGAATGAGCAGTTCTTC
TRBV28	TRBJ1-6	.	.	CASRNRDTYNSPLHF	TGTGCCAGCAGGAACAGAGATACCTATAATTCACCCCTCCACTTT
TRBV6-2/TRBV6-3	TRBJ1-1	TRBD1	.	CASSYSPGGGTEAFF	TGTGCCAGCAGTTACTCCCCAGGGGGCGGCACTGAAGCTTTCTTT
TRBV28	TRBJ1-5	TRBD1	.	CASRSGTVYQPQHF	TGTGCCAGCAGATCTGGGACAGTTTATCAGCCCCAGCATTTT
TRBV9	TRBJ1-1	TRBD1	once	CASSMRSGQGEAFF	TGTGCCAGCAGCATGCGATCGGGACAGGGTGAAGCTTTCTTT
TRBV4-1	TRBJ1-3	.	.	CASGYQGSSGNTIYF	TGCGCCAGTGGTTACCAGGGCAGCTCTGGAAACACCATATATTTT
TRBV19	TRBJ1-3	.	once	CASSGTGLSGNTIYF	TGTGCCAGTAGTGGAACAGGTCTCTCTGGAAACACCATATATTTT
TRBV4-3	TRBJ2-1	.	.	CASSQPSRGTPEQFF	TGCGCCAGCAGCCAGCCAAGCCGGGGAACTCCCGAGCAGTTCTTC
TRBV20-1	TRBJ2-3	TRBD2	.	CSASRTSGSTDTQYF	TGCAGTGCCAGTAGGACTAGCGGGAGCACAGATACGCAGTATTTT
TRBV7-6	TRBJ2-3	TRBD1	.	CASSPWTGGADTQYF	TGTGCCAGCAGCCCCTGGACAGGTGGTGCAGATACGCAGTATTTT
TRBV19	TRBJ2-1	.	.	CASSIGSNEQFF	TGTGCCAGTAGTATTGGCAGCAATGAGCAGTTCTTC
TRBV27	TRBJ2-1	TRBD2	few	CASRPGGGSYNEQFF	TGTGCCAGCCGACCCGGGGGGGGCTCCTACAATGAGCAGTTCTTC
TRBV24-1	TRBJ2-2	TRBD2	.	CATSDFSSGRSMGTGELFF	TGTGCCACCAGTGATTTTTCTAGCGGGAGGTCTATGGGAACCGGGGAGCTGTTTTTT
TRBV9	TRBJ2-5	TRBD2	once	CASSAGTSGGLQETQYF	TGTGCCAGCAGCGCAGGGACTAGCGGGGGCCTACAAGAGACCCAGTACTTC
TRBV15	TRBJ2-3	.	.	CATSRGTLRTDTQYF	TGTGCCACCAGCAGGGGGACTTTACGCACAGATACGCAGTATTTT
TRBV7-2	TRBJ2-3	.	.	CASSLVHGGTDTQYF	TGTGCCAGCAGCTTAGTCCATGGAGGCACAGATACGCAGTATTTT
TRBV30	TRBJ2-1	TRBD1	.	CALTGQGLNEQFF	TGTGCCTTAACTGGACAGGGGCTAAATGAGCAGTTCTTC
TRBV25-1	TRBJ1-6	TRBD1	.	CASRGQGVYNSPLHF	TGTGCCAGCAGGGGACAGGGGGTGTATAATTCACCCCTCCACTTT
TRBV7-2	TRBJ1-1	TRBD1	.	CASSLGSTGRNTEAFF	TGTGCCAGCAGCTTAGGGTCGACAGGGAGGAACACTGAAGCTTTCTTT
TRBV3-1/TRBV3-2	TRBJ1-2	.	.	CASSQDSGMSYTF	TGTGCCAGCAGCCAAGATTCAGGGATGAGTTACACCTTC
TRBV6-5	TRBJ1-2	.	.	CASRPNTGVNYGYTF	TGTGCCAGCAGACCCAATACGGGGGTTAACTATGGCTACACCTTC
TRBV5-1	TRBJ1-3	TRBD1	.	CASSLVQGKENTIYF	TGCGCCAGCAGCTTGGTACAGGGGAAGGAAAACACCATATATTTT
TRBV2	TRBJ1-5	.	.	CASSGSGRNQPQHF	TGTGCCAGCAGTGGATCAGGCAGGAATCAGCCCCAGCATTTT
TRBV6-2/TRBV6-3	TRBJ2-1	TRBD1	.	CASSRPQGLYNEQFF	TGTGCCAGCAGCCGACCACAGGGGCTCTACAATGAGCAGTTCTTC
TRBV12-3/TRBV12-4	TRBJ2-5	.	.	CASSRGGRGTQYF	TGTGCCAGCAGTAGGGGGGGCCGTGGGACCCAGTACTTC
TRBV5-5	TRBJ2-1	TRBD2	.	CASSSLATSGGAGEQFF	TGTGCCAGCAGCTCCCTAGCGACTAGCGGGGGGGCGGGTGAGCAGTTCTTC
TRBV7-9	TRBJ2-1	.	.	CASSLAVASNEQFF	TGTGCCAGCAGCTTAGCGGTAGCGTCCAATGAGCAGTTCTTC
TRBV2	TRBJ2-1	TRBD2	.	CASQARGSGDHNEQFF	TGTGCCAGCCAGGCCCGGGGTAGCGGGGACCACAATGAGCAGTTCTTC
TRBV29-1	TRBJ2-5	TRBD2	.	CSAGLAGEGTQYF	TGCAGCGCCGGACTAGCGGGAGAGGGGACCCAGTACTTC
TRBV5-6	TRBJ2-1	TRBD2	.	CASSHGAGVYNEQFF	TGTGCCAGCAGCCACGGGGCGGGGGTCTACAATGAGCAGTTCTTC
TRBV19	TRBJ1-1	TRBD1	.	CASSIGTGVPSRDTEAFF	TGTGCCAGTAGTATAGGTACAGGGGTCCCCTCCCGTGACACTGAAGCTTTCTTT
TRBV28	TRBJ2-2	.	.	CASSLSTGELFF	TGTGCCAGCAGTCTCAGTACCGGGGAGCTGTTTTTT
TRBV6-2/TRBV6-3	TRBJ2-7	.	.	CASSYSGAYEQYF	TGTGCCAGCAGTTACTCAGGGGCCTACGAGCAGTACTTC
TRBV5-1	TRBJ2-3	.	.	CASSLGGGTDTQYF	TGCGCCAGCAGCTTGGGCGGGGGCACAGATACGCAGTATTTT
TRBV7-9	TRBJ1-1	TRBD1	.	CASSTGDTEAFF	TGTGCCAGCAGCACAGGGGACACTGAAGCTTTCTTT